This T cell receptor beta chain was identified in a study of OX40 agonist ivuxolimab in advanced cancers. Study-level background: An anti-OX40 (CD134) antibody with agonistic activity, ivuxolimab, was administered to patients.

Findings and limits, study-wide: Normalized expansion of T-cell clones was also low for some nonresponders.

The V end was cut by 7 bases, the J end by 3 bases, with 22 bases between. Germline V gene lookup returns CDR1 MNHNY and CDR2 SVGAGI (reference sequence). This CDR3 is built from 16 residues. Clones were read by immunoSEQ multiplex PCR, and TCRdb kept only the in-frame ones, dropping some. The data contain 17,000 or so clones, approximately 78% of them seen just once; the ten biggest clones take up 25% to 35%. As for this clone: Antigen unknown.

Specimen: CD4+ or CD8+ T cells sorted from blood, collected in a trial of the OX40 agonist ivuxolimab. The sequence was obtained from an adult with an advanced solid tumor such as melanoma, head and neck, liver or kidney cancer. J is TRBJ2-7 and V is TRBV6-6, with D tentatively TRBD1 (6 bases). The CDR3 nucleotides read TGTGCCAGCACCGAAACTTCGGCAGGGGCTGACTACGAGCAGTACTTC. Its translation: CASTETSAGADYEQYF.